This T cell receptor (beta chain) was observed in a study of Graves' ophthalmopathy and Graves' hyperthyroidism. For this clonotype: Its antigen is undetermined.

General study findings and limits: Thyroid clonotypes that were expanded above 0.001 frequency mostly also appeared in blood.

In germline, CDR1 is SGDLS, CDR2 YYNGEE. V shed 8 bases and J shed 1 base, with 18 bases lying between them. The CDR3 loop spans 15 amino acids. TCR beta CDR3 amplification used RNA transcripts. HTBI-primed RT-PCR formed the first round, and a multiplex PCR formed the second. In TCRdb, the multiplex PCR reads were re-called with MiXCR into one record per CDR3 protein. The sample has about 700,000 distinct CDR3 sequences, around 40% seen once; the top ten hold about 40%. What was sequenced was peripheral blood. The TCR comes from an adult man with Graves' ophthalmopathy. The chain couples TRBV9 to TRBJ1-1, with D possibly matching TRBD1 (5 bases). CDR3 DNA: TGTGCCAGTAGTATGAGGGGCGCCTGGAACACTGAAGCTTTCTTT. Translating gives CASSMRGAWNTEAFF. The variable domain in full, completed from reference TRBV9 and TRBJ1-1, reads DSGVTQTPKHLITATGQRVTLRCSPRSGDLSVYWYQQSLDQGLQFLIQYYNGEERAKGNILERFSAQQFPDLHSELNLSSLELGDSALYFCASSMRGAWNTEAFFGQGTRLTVV.